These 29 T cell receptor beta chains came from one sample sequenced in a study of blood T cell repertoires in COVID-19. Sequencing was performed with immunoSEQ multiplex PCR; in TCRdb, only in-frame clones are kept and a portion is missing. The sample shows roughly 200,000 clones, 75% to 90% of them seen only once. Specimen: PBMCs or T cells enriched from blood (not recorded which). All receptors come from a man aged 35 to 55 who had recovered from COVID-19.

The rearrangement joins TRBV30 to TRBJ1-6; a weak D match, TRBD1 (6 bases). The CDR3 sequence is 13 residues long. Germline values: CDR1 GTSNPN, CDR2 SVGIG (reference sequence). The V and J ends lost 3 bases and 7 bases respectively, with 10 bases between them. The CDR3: CAWRETGNSPLHF. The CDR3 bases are TGTGCCTGGAGAGAAACAGGGAATTCACCCCTCCACTTT.

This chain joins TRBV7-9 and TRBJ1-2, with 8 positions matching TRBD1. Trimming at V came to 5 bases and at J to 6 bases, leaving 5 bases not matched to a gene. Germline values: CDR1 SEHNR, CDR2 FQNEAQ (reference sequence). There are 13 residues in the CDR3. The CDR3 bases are TGTGCCAGCAGCCAACAGGGGGGCGATGGCTACACCTTC. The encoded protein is CASSQQGGDGYTF.

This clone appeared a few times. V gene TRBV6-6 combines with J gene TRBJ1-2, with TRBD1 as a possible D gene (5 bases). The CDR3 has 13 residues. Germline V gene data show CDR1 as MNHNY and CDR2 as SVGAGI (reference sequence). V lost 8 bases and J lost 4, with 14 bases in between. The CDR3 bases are TGTGCCAGCGGGGCAGATCAGCTCTATGGCTACACCTTC. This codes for CASGADQLYGYTF.

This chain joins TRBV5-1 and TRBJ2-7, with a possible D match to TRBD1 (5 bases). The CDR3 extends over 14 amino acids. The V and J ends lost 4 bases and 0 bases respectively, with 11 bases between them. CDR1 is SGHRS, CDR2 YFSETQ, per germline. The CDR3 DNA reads TGCGCCAGCAGCAGGCAGGGAATCTCCTACGAGCAGTACTTC. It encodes CASSRQGISYEQYF.

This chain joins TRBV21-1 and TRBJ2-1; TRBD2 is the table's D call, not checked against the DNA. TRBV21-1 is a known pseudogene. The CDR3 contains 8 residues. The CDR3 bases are TGCCCGGGAGCTGAGCAGTTCTTC. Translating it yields CPGAEQFF.

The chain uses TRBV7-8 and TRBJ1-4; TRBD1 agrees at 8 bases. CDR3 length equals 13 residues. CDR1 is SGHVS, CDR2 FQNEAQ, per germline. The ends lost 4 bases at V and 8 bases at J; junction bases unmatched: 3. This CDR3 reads CASSSDRAEKLFF. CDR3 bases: TGTGCCAGCAGCTCGGACAGGGCCGAAAAACTGTTTTTT.

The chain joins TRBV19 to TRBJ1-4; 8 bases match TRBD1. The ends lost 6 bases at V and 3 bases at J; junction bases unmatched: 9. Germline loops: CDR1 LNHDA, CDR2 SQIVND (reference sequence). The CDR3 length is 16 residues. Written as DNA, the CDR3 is TGTGCCAGTAGCCCTACAGGGGGGATGTCTAATGAAAAACTGTTTTTT. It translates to CASSPTGGMSNEKLFF.

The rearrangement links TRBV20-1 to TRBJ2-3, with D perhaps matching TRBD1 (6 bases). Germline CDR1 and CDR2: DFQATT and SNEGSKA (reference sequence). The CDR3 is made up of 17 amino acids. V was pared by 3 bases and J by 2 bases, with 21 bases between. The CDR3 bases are TGCAGTGCTAGTGGTTTAGGATCCGGACAGCTCACAGATACGCAGTATTTT. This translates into CSASGLGSGQLTDTQYF.

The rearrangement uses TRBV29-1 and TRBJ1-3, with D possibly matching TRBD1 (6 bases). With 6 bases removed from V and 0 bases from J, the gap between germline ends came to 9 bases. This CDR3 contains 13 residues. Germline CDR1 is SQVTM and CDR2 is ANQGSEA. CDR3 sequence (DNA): TGCAGCGTGCAGGGGAACTCTGGAAACACCATATATTTT. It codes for CSVQGNSGNTIYF.

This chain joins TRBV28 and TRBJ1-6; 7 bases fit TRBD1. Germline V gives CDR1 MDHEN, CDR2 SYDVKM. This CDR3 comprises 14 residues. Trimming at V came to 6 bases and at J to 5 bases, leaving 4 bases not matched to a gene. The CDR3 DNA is TGTGCCAGCAGGGAGACAGGGAATAATTCACCCCTCCACTTT. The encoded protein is CASRETGNNSPLHF.

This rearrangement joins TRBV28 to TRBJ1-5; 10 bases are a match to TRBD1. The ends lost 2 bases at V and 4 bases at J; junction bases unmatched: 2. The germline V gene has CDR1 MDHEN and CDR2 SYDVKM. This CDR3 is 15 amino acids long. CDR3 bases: TGTGCCAGCAGTTTAAGGGACAGGGGAAATCAGCCCCAGCATTTT. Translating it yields CASSLRDRGNQPQHF.

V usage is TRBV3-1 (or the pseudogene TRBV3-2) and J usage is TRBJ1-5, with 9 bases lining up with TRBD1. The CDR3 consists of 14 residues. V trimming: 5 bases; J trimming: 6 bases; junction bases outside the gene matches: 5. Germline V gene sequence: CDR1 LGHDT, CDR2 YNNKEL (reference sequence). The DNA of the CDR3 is TGTGCCAGCAGCGAAACAGGGGGCGGTCAGCCCCAGCATTTT. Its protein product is CASSETGGGQPQHF.

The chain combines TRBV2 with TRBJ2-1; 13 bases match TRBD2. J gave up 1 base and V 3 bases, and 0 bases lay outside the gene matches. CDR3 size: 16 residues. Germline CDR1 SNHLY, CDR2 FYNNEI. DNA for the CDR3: TGTGCCAGCAGTGAGGGACTAGCGGGATCCTACAATGAGCAGTTCTTC. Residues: CASSEGLAGSYNEQFF.

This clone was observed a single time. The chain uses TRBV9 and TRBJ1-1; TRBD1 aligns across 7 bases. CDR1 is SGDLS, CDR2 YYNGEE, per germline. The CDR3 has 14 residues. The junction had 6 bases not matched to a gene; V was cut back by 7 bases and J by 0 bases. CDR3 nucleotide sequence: TGTGCCAGCGCTACCGGGACAGTGAACACTGAAGCTTTCTTT. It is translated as CASATGTVNTEAFF.

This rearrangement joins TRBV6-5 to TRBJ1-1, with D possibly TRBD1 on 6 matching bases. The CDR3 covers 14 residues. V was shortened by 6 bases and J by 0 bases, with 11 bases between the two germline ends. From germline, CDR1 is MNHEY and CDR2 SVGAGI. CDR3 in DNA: TGTGCCAGCAGGGGGGCCTTCATGAACACTGAAGCTTTCTTT. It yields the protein CASRGAFMNTEAFF.

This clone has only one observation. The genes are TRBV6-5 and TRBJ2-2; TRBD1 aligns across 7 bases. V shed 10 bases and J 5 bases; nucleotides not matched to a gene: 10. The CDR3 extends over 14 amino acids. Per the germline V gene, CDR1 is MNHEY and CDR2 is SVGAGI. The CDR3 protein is CAIRQGAGTGELFF. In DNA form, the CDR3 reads TGTGCCATTAGACAGGGCGCAGGGACCGGGGAGCTGTTTTTT.

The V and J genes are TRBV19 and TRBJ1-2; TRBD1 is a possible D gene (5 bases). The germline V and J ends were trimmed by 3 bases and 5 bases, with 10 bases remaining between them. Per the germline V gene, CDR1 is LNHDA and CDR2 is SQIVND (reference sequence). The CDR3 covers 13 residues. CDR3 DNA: TGTGCCAGTAGTATGAGGCAGGGATATGGCTACACCTTC. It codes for CASSMRQGYGYTF.

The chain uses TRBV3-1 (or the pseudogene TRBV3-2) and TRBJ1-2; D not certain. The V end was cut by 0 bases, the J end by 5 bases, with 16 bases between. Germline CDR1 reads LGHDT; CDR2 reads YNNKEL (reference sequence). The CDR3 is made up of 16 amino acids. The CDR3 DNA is TGTGCCAGCAGCCAAGATAATGTAGAAGCCGTTTATGGCTACACCTTC. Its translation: CASSQDNVEAVYGYTF.

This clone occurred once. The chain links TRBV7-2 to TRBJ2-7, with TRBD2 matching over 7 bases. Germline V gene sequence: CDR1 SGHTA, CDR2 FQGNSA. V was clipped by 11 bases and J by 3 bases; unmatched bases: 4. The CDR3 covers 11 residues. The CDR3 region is CAAGDFYEQYF. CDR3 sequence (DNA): TGTGCCGCGGGGGATTTCTACGAGCAGTACTTC.

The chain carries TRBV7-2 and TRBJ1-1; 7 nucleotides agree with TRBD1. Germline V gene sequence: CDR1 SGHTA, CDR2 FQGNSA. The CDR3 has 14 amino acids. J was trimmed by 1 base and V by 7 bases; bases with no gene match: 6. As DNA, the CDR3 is TGTGCCAGCAACTCAGGGGACAGGAACACTGAAGCTTTCTTT. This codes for CASNSGDRNTEAFF.

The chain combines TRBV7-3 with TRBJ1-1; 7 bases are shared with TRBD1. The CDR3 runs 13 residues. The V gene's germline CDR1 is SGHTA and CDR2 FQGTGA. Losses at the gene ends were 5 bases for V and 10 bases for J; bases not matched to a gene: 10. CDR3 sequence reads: CASSQRQGSPAFF. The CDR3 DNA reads TGTGCCAGCAGCCAAAGACAGGGCTCTCCAGCTTTCTTT.

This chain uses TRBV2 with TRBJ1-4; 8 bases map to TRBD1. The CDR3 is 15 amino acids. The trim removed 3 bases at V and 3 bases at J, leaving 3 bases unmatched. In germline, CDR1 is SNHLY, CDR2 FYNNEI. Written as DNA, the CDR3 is TGTGCCAGCAGTGACATACAGGGGGCTAATGAAAAACTGTTTTTT. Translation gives CASSDIQGANEKLFF.

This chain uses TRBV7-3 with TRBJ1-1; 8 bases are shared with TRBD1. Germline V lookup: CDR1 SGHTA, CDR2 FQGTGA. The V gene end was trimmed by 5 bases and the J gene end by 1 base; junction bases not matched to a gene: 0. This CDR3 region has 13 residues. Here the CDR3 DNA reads TGTGCCAGCAGCGGACAGGGGAACACTGAAGCTTTCTTT. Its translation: CASSGQGNTEAFF. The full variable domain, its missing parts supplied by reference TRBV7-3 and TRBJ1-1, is GAGVSQTPSNKVTEKGKYVELRCDPISGHTALYWYRQSLGQGPEFLIYFQGTGAADDSGLPNDRFFAVRPEGSVSTLKIQRTERGDSAVYLCASSGQGNTEAFFGQGTRLTVV.

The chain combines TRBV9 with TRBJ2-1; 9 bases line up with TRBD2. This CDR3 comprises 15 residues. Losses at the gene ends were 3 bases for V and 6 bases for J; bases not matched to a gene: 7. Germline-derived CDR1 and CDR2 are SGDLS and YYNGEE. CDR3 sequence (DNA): TGTGCCAGCAGCGATAGACTAGCGGTTTTCAATGAGCAGTTCTTC. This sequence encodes CASSDRLAVFNEQFF.

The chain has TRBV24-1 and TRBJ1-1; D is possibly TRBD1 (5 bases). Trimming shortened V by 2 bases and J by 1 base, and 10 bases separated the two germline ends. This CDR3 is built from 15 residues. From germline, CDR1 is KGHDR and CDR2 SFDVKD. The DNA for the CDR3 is TGTGCCACCAGTGATTCGGGTGACAGGAACACTGAAGCTTTCTTT. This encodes CATSDSGDRNTEAFF.

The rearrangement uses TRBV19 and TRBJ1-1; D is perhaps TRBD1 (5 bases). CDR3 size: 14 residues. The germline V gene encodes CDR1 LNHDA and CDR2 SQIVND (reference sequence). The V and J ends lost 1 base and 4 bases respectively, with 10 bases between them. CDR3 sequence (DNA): TGTGCCAGTAGTATAGCCCAGGGCAGCACTGAAGCTTTCTTT. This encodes CASSIAQGSTEAFF.

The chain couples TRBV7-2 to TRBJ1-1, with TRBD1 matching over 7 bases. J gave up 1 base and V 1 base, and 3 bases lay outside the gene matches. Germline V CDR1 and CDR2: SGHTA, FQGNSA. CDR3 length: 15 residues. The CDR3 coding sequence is TGTGCCAGCAGCTTAGAGGGGACAGCGAACACTGAAGCTTTCTTT. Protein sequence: CASSLEGTANTEAFF.

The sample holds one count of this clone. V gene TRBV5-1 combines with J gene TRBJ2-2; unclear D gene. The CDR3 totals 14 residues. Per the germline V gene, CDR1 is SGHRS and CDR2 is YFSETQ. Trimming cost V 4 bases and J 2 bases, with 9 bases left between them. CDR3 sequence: CASSPETNTGELFF. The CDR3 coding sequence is TGCGCCAGCAGCCCCGAGACTAACACCGGGGAGCTGTTTTTT.

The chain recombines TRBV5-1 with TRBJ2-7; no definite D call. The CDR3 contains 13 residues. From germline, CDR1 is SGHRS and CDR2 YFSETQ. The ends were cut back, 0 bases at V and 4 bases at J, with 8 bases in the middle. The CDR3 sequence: CASSLAPQYEQYF. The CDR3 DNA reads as TGCGCCAGCAGCTTGGCTCCCCAGTACGAGCAGTACTTC.